The clone carrying this T cell receptor (beta chain) was seen a handful of times. No antigen is known for it. The sample comes from a study of PD-1 blockade in classical Hodgkin lymphoma. Data came from immunoSEQ multiplex PCR; TCRdb stores just in-frame clones and leaves some out. The sample has 10,000 to 15,000 clones; 75% to 95% are singletons. Germline values: CDR1 LGHNA, CDR2 YNFKEQ. Trimming removed 4 bases from V and 6 bases from J, with 12 bases in between. This CDR3 has 13 amino acids. Study results and limitations: When set against healthy donors, newly diagnosed patients were reported to show lower baseline TCR diversity. Partial responders and progressors had significantly lower baseline TCR diversity.

Every patient experienced relapse after autologous stem cell transplantation, and brentuximab vedotin exposure varied. The source material was peripheral blood mononuclear cells (PBMCs), sampled at baseline. The sequence derives from a human donor with classical Hodgkin lymphoma. The rearrangement links TRBV4-2 to TRBJ1-2; D is ambiguous. CDR3 sequence: CASSLLWSNGYTF. DNA for the CDR3: TGTGCCAGCAGCCTCCTTTGGTCCAATGGCTACACCTTC.